This TCR beta chain was recovered during a study of T cells in women clearing cervical HPV infection. Study-level information: Cases were women with histologically confirmed HPV16-related CIN3 or worse, including a couple of invasive cancers.

V lost 2 bases to trimming and J lost 1 base; unmatched junction nucleotides: 3. Germline V CDR1 and CDR2: SGHDT, YYEEEE. CDR3 length: 15 residues. Assay used: immunoSEQ multiplex PCR; TCRdb lists only in-frame clones, some missing. The sample totals roughly 22,000 clones. To note about this clone: The sequenced fragment ends 3 residues before the CDR3 boundary, so the rest is inferred from the germline J gene.

The specimen sequenced was blood buffy coat. This receptor was identified in a woman between 18 and 70 years old with a cervical HPV16 infection that either progressed to CIN3+ or cleared (not recorded which). This chain joins TRBV5-6 and TRBJ2-3, with 8 bases aligning to TRBD2. The sequenced part of the CDR3 DNA is TGTGCCAGCAGCTTATCAGCGGGAGGCACAGATACG. This gives the protein CASSLSAGGTDT. The CDR3 in its entirety is CASSLSAGGTDTQYF. The whole variable domain, filled in from reference TRBV5-6 and TRBJ2-3, reads DAGVTQSPTHLIKTRGQQVTLRCSPKSGHDTVSWYQQALGQGPQFIFQYYEEEERQRGNFPDRFSGHQFPNYSSELNVNALLLGDSALYLCASSLSAGGTDTQYFGPGTRLTVL.